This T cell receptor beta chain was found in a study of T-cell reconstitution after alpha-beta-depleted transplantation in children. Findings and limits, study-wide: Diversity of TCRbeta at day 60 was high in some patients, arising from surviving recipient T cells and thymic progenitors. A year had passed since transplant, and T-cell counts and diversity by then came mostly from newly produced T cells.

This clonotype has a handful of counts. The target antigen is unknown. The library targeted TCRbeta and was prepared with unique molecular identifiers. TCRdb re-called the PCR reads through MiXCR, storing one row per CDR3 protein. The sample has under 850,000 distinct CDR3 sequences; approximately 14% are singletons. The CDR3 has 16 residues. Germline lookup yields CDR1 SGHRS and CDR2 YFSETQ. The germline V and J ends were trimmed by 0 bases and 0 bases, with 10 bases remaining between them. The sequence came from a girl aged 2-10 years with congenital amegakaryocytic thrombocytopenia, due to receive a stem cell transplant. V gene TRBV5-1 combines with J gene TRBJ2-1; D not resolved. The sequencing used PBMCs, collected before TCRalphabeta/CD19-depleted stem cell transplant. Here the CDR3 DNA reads TGCGCCAGCAGCTTGGAGAGTCGAAGCTCCTACAATGAGCAGTTCTTC. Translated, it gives CASSLESRSSYNEQFF.